This TCR beta chain was profiled in a study of identical twins. Study observations and caveats: Abundant cord blood beta clonotypes carried fewer insertions; memory repertoires showed none. Out-of-frame TCR alpha sharing in monozygotic twins exceeded recombination model predictions.

Trimming removed 10 bases at V and 4 bases at J, with 18 bases between. This CDR3 is 13 amino acids long. CDR1 is SGHRS and CDR2 is YFSETQ in the germline V gene. This clonotype was recorded a few times. Antigen specificity is unknown. Unique molecular identifiers were present on the cDNA, which also gained a universal primer site by template switching. Each CDR3 protein is one row after TCRdb ran MiXCR on the 5' RACE reads. The data hold nearly 650,000 distinct CDR3 sequences, with 7.1% observed a single time. This sample was shared with a second study, whose subject was yellow fever vaccine responses in identical twins.

The sample consisted of PBMCs. This TCR was sampled from a woman aged 18 to 35 in good health. This rearrangement joins TRBV5-1 to TRBJ2-7; D possibly matches TRBD1 or TRBD2 (7 bases each). The CDR3: CAAQTGRDYEQYF. In nucleotides, the CDR3 is TGCGCCGCACAGACAGGGAGGGATTACGAGCAGTACTTC.